These T cell receptor beta chains were read from a single sample in a study of shared clonotypes between healthy human individuals. Sequenced by immunoSEQ multiplex PCR; TCRdb stores in-frame clones only, minus some. The table shows 2 million to 2.5 million clones, with just over 90% occurring only once. The specimen sequenced was naive CD4+ T cells from PBMCs. The receptor source for this set is a young man in good health. Some clones in this sample may be carry-over from other donors' samples. Both conserved end residues are part of each CDR3.

>TRBJ1-4|TRBV5-1
CASSRTRDNEKLFF
>TRBJ1-6|TRBV5-1
CASKSGQNSPLHF
>TRBJ2-7|TRBV7-8
CASSLGASATYEQYF
>TRBJ2-7|TRBV5-5
CASRRQGSSYEQYF
>TRBJ2-1|TRBV7-8
CASSSGYQGIQFF
>TRBJ2-7|TRBV7-2
CASSLASGRAYEQYF
>TRBJ2-5|TRBV5-1
CASSTGQGEETQYF
>TRBJ1-1|TRBV7-2
CASSTTEIGRRRWEAFF
>TRBJ2-5|TRBV4-1
CASSQDPWGPETQYF
>TRBJ1-1|TRBV14
CASSNSRNPTEAFF
>TRBJ2-3|TRBV5-1
CASSLVIGTSTDTQYF
>TRBJ2-7|TRBV4-3
CASSPGLDPYEQYF
>TRBJ2-3|TRBV4-1
CASSQGLAGSDTQYF
>TRBJ2-3|TRBV11-2
CASSSGTSTDTQYF
>TRBJ2-3|TRBV5-4
CASRVGLAGTDTQYF
>TRBJ1-3|TRBV2
CASEKKWGGLRNTIYF
>TRBJ2-2|TRBV5-4
CASSREDTGELFF
>TRBJ2-4|TRBV12-2
CASRRLKNREKERENIQYF
>TRBJ2-7|TRBV10-3
CAIRPARGVYEQYF
>TRBJ2-5|TRBV27
CASSTPGQGGDQETQYF
>TRBJ2-6|TRBV10-3
CAISRTEGAWANVLTF
>TRBJ1-2|TRBV5-1
CASSLGEDGYTF
>TRBJ2-4|TRBV2
CASSVGQGVNIQYF
>TRBJ2-7|TRBV7-9
CASSLVTASGGIYEQYF
>TRBJ2-1|TRBV19
CASSLSRDRVHNEQFF
>TRBJ1-2|TRBV2
CASTVLKGAGPGGYTF
>TRBJ2-7|TRBV5-4
CASSLGGAGGSYEQYF
>TRBJ1-5|TRBV2
CASAADSSGQPQHF
>TRBJ1-2|TRBV19
CASSDLNYGYTF
>TRBJ1-4|TRBV6-5
CASRGTLAGEKLFF
>TRBJ2-7|TRBV7-8
CASSPQRSMRLDEQYF
>TRBJ1-1|TRBV7-2
CASSSQGRYTEAFF
>TRBJ2-7|TRBV27
CASSRMGPTKSYEQYF
>TRBJ2-2|TRBV7-2
CASSSNVAGETGELFF